This TCR beta chain was retrieved from a study of T cell repertoires in cytomegalovirus infection. Across the study: The authors relied on CMV epitopes, both recently identified HLA-C-restricted and well-studied HLA-B-restricted.

This clonotype has ten or more counts. Its antigen is not known. The trim removed 3 bases at V and 4 bases at J, leaving 14 bases unmatched. Germline-derived CDR1 and CDR2 are DFQATT and SNEGSKA (reference sequence). This CDR3 region has 17 residues. TCRdb independently ran MiXCR on the reads; one entry per CDR3 protein. The sample yields about 770,000 distinct CDR3 sequences, 25% to 35% seen once. This receptor was taken from a human donor in good health (CMV status not recorded). Some clones in this sample may be carry-over from other donors' samples. The chain combines TRBV20-1 with TRBJ2-3; 9 positions match TRBD2. Here the sequenced sample was cultured CD8+ T cells from PBMCs, taken from culture after CMV antigen stimulation. CDR3 protein: CSASGVASGVGSDTQYF. The CDR3 bases are TGCAGTGCTAGTGGGGTAGCTAGCGGGGTAGGCTCAGATACGCAGTATTTT.